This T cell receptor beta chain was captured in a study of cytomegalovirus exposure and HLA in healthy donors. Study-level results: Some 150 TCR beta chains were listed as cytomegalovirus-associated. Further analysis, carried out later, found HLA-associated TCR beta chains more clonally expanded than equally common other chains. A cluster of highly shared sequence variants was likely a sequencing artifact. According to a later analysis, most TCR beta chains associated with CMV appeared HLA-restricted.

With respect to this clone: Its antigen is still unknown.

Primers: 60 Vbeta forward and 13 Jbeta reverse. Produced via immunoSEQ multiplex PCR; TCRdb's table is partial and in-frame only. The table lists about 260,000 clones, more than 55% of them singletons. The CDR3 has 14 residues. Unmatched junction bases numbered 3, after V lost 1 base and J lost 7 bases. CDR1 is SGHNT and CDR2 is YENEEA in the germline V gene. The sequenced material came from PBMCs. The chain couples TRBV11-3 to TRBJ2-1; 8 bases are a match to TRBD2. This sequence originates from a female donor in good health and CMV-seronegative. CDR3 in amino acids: CASSLGASGNEQFF. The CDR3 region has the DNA TGTGCCAGCAGCTTAGGGGCTAGCGGGAATGAGCAGTTCTTC. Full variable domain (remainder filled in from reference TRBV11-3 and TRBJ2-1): EAGVVQSPRYKIIEKKQPVAFWCNPISGHNTLYWYLQNLGQGPELLIRYENEEAVDDSQLPKDRFSAERLKGVDSTLKIQPAELGDSAVYLCASSLGASGNEQFFGPGTRLTVL.